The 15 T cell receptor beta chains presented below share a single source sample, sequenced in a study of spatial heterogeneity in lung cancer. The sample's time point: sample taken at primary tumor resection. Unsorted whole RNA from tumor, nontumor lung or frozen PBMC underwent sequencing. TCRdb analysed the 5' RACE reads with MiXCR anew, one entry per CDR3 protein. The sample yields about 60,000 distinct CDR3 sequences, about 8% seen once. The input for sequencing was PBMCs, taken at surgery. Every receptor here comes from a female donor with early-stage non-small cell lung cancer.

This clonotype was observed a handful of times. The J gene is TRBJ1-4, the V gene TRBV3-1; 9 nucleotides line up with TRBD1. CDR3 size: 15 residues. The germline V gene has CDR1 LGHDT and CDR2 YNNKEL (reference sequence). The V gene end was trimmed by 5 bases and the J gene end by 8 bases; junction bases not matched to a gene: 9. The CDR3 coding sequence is TGTGCCAGCAGCATCCTACAGGGGGCGGGAGAAAAACTGTTTTTT. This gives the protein CASSILQGAGEKLFF. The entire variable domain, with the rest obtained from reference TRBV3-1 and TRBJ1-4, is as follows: DTAVSQTPKYLVTQMGNDKSIKCEQNLGHDTMYWYKQDSKKFLKIMFSYNNKELIINETVPNRFSPKSPDKAHLNLHINSLELGDSAVYFCASSILQGAGEKLFFGSGTQLSVL.

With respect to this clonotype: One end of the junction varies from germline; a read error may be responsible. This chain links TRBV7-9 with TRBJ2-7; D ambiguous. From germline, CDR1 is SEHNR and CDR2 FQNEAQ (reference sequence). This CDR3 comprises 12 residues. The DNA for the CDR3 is TGTGCCAGCAGCGCCCAGTCCTCCGAGCAGTACTTC. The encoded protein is CASSAQSSEQYF. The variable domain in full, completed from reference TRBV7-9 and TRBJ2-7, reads DTGVSQNPRHKITKRGQNVTFRCDPISEHNRLYWYRQTLGQGPEFLTYFQNEAQLEKSRLLSDRFSAERPKGSFSTLEIQRTEQGDSAMYLCASSAQSSEQYFGPGTRLTVT.

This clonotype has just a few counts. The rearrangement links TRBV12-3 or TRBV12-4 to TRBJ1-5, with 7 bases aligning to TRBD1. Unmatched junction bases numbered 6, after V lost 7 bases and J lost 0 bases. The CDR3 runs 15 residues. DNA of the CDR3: TGTGCCAGCACCAGGGGGGAATATAGCAATCAGCCCCAGCATTTT. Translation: CASTRGEYSNQPQHF.

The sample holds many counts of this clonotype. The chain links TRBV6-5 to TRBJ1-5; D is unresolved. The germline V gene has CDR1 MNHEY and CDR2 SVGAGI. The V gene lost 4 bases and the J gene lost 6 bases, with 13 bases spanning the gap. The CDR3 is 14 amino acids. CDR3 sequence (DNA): TGTGCCAGCAGTTCCCCATCTCTGGGTCAGCCCCAGCATTTT. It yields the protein CASSSPSLGQPQHF.

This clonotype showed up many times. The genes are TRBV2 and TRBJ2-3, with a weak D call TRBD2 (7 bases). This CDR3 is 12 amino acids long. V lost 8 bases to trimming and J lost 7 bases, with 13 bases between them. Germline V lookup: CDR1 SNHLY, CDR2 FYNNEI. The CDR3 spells CASGGASYTQYF. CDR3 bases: TGTGCCAGCGGGGGGGCGTCTTATACGCAGTATTTT.

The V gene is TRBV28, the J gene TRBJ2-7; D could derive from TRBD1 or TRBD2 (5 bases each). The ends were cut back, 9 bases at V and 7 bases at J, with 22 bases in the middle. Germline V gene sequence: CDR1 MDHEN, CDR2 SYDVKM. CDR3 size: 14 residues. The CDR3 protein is CASSSGSPPGEQYV. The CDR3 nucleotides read TGTGCCAGTTCATCAGGGTCCCCCCCGGGAGAGCAGTACGTC.

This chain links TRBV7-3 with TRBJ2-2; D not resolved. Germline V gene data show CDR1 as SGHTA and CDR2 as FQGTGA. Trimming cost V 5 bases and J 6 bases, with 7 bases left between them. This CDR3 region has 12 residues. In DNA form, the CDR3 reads TGTGCCAGCAGCGGTGGGCCCGGGGAGCTGTTTTTT. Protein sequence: CASSGGPGELFF.

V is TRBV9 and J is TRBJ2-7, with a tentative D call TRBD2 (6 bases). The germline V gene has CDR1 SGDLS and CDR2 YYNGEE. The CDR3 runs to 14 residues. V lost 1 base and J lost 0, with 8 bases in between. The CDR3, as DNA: TGTGCCAGCAGCGTATCCGGGGGCTCCTACGAGCAGTACTTC. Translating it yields CASSVSGGSYEQYF.

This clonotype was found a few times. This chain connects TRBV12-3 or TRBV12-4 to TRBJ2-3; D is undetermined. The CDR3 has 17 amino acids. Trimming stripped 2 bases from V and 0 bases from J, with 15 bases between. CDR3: CASSLIPRSSSTDTQYF. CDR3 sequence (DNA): TGTGCCAGCAGTTTAATCCCCAGGAGTTCTAGCACAGATACGCAGTATTTT.

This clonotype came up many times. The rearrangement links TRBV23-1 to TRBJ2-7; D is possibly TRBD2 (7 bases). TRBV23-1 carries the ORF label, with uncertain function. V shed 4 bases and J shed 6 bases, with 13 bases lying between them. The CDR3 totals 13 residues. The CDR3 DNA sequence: TGCGCCAGCAGTCCCCGGGGGGCTGGCGAGCAGTACGTC. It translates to CASSPRGAGEQYV.

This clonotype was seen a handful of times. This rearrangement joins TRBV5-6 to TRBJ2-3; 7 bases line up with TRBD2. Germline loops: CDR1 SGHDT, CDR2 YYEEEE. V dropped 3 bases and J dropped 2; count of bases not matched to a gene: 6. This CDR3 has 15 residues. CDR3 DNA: TGTGCCAGCAGCTACGGGACTACCTACACAGATACGCAGTATTTT. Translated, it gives CASSYGTTYTDTQYF.

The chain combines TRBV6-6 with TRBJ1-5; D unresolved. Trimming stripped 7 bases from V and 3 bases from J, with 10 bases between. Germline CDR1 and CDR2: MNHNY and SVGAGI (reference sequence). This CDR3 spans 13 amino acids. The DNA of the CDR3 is TGTGCCAGCACCCCGGGCCTCAATCAGCCCCAGCATTTT. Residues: CASTPGLNQPQHF.

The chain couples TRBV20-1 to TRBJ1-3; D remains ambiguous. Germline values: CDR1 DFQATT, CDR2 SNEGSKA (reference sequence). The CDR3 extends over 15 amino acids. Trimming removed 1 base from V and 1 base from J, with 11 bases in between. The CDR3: CSARARWMSGNTIYF. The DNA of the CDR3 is TGCAGTGCTAGAGCGCGGTGGATGTCTGGAAACACCATATATTTT.

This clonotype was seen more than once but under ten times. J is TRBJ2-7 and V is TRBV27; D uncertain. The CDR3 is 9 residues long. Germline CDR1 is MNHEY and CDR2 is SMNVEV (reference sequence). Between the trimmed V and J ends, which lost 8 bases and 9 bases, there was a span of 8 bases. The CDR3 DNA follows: TGTGCCAGCTTTATGGGGCAGTACGTC. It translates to CASFMGQYV.

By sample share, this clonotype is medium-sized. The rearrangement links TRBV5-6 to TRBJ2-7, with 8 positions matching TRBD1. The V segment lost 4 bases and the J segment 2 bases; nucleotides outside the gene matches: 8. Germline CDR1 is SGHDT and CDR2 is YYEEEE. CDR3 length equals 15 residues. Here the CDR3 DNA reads TGTGCCAGCAGCCCTGGGACAGGATTCACCTACGAGCAGTACTTC. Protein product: CASSPGTGFTYEQYF. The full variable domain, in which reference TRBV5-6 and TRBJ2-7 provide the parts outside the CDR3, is DAGVTQSPTHLIKTRGQQVTLRCSPKSGHDTVSWYQQALGQGPQFIFQYYEEEERQRGNFPDRFSGHQFPNYSSELNVNALLLGDSALYLCASSPGTGFTYEQYFGPGTRLTVT.